The sequence of this T cell receptor beta chain was determined in a study of cytomegalovirus exposure and HLA in healthy donors. The wider study: From donors who were HLA-typed, an early data release held 81 million or so unique TCRs. Study-wide points: Follow-up analysis later connected one missense variant in DCLRE1C with trimming of TCR beta V- and J-genes. Investigators reported approximately 150 TCR beta chains as tied to cytomegalovirus.

A remark on this clone: As yet, its antigen is unknown.

PCR was performed using 60 Vbeta and 13 Jbeta primers. Clones were read by immunoSEQ multiplex PCR, and TCRdb kept only the in-frame ones, dropping some. The data show about 130,000 clones, about 80% seen once. The sample consisted of PBMCs. The receptor comes from a male donor in good health and CMV-seronegative.

CDR3 nucleotides: TGTGCCAGCAGGACAAAGGACAGGGAGGCCTACGAGCAGTACTTC. Its translation is CASRTKDREAYEQYF. The chain combines TRBV6-5 with TRBJ2-7, with TRBD1 matching 8 bases. J was trimmed by 2 bases and V by 6 bases; bases with no gene match: 9. Germline assignment: CDR1 MNHEY and CDR2 SVGAGI. This CDR3 is 15 amino acids long.